This record looks at one TCR beta chain sequence and its context. Its specificity is unknown. The CDR3 runs 13 residues. CDR1 is SQVTM and CDR2 is ANQGSEA in the germline V gene. Germline trimming cut 3 bases from V and 3 bases from J; bases unmatched to any gene: 4. This sample was taken from a study of CD8 T cells in Susac syndrome. RNA amounts of roughly 0.45 to 1 ug underwent reverse transcription with random hexamers. TCRdb itself ran the immunoSEQ multiplex PCR reads through MiXCR, one entry per CDR3 protein. The sample has around 100,000 distinct CDR3 sequences; 95% are singletons. The study, taken as a whole, reports: Total CD8+ and CD8+ TEMRA repertoires contained fewer than 20 and five Susac-specific public clones, respectively. Susac CD8+ clonal expansion peaked in TEMRA cells and active patients.

The receptor was isolated from a human donor with Susac syndrome. V is TRBV29-1 and J is TRBJ2-5, with 7 positions matching TRBD1. Sequences were obtained from CD8+ T cells from PBMCs. The CDR3 protein is CSVDRRGKETQYF. The DNA for the CDR3 is TGCAGCGTTGACCGCAGGGGGAAAGAGACCCAGTACTTC. Combining the CDR3 with reference TRBV29-1 and TRBJ2-5 gives the whole variable domain SAVISQKPSRDICQRGTSLTIQCQVDSQVTMMFWYRQQPGQSLTLIATANQGSEATYESGFVIDKFPISRPNLTFSTLTVSNMSPEDSSIYLCSVDRRGKETQYFGPGTRLLVL.